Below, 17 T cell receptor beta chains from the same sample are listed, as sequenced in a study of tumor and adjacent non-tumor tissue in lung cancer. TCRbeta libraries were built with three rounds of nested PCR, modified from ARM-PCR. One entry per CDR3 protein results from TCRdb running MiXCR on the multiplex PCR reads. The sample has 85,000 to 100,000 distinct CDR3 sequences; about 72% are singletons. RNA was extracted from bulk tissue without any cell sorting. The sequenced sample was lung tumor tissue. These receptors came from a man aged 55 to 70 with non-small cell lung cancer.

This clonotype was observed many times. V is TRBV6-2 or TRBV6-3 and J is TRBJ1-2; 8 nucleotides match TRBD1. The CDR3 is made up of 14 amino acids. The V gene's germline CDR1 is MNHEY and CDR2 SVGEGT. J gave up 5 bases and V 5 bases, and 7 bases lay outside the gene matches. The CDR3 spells CASSPPTGAYGYTF. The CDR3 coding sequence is TGTGCCAGCAGTCCCCCGACAGGGGCATATGGCTACACCTTC.

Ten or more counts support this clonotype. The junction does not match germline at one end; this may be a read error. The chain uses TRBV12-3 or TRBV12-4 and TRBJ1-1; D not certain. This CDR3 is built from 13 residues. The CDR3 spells CASSTQRNTEAFF. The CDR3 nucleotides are TGTGCCAGCAGCACACAGCGAAACACTGAGGCTTTCTTT.

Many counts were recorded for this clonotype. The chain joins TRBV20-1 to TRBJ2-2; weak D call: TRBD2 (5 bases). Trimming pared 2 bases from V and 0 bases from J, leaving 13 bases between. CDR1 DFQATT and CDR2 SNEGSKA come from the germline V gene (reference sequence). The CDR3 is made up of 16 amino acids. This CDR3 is CSARPGDYSNTGELFF. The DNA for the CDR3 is TGCAGTGCTAGACCCGGAGACTACTCGAACACCGGGGAGCTGTTTTTT.

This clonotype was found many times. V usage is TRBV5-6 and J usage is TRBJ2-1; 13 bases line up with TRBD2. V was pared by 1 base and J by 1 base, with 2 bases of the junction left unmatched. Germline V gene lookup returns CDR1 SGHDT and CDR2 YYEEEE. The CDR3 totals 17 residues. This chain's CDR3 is CASSLRTSGSSYNEQFF. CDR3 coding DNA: TGTGCCAGCAGCTTGCGGACTAGCGGGAGTTCCTACAATGAGCAGTTCTTC.

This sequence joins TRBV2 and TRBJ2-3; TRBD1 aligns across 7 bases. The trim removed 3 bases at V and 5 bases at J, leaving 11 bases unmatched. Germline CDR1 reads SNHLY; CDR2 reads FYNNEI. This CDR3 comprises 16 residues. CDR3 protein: CASSDQGQLRIDTQYF. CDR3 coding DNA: TGTGCCAGCAGTGACCAGGGACAGTTACGCATAGATACGCAGTATTTT.

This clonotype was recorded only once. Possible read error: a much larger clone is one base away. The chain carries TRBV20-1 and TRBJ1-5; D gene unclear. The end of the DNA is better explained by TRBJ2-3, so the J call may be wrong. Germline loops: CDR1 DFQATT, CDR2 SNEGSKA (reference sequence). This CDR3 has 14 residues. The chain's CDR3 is CSARSSYSNQPQYF. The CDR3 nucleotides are TGCAGTGCTAGGTCGAGTTATAGCAATCAGCCCCAGTATTTT.

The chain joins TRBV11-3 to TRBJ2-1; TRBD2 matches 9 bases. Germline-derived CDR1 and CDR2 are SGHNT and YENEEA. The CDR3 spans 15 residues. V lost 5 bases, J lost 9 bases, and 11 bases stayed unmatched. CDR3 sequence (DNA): TGTGCCAGCAGCAACGGGAATAGCGGGAGCCGTGAGCAGTTCTTC. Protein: CASSNGNSGSREQFF.

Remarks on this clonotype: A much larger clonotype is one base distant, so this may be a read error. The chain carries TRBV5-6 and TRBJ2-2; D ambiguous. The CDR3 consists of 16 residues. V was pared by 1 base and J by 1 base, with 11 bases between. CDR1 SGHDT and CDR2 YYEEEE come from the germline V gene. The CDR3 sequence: CASSLLTRRNTGELFF. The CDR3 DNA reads TGTGCCAGCAGCTTGCTTACAAGACGGAACACCGGGGAGCTGTTTTTT.

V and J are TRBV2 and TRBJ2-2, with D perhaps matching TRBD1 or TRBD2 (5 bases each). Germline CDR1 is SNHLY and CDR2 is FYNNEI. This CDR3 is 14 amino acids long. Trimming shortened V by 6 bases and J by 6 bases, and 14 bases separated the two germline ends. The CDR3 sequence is CASSPVGDAGELFF. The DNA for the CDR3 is TGTGCCAGCAGCCCTGTTGGGGACGCCGGGGAGCTGTTTTTT.

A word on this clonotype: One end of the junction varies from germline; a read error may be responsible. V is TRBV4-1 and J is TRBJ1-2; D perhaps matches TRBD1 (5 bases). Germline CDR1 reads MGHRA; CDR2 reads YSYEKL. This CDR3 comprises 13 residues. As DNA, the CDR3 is TGCGTCAGCGCACGGGACCTGAACTATGGCTACACATTC. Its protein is CVSARDLNYGYTF.

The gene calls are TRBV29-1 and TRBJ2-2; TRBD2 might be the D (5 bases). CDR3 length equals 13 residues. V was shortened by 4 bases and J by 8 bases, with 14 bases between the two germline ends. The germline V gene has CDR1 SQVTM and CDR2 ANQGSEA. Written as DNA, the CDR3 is TGCAGCGTTGGAGGGATTCAGATGGGGGAGCTGTTTTTT. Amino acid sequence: CSVGGIQMGELFF.

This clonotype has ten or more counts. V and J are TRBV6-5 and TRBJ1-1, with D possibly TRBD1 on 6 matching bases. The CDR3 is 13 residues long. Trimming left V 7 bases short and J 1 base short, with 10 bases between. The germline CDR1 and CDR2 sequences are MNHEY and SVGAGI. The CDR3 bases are TGTGCCAGCACAGGGACAACGAACACTGAAGCTTTCTTT. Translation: CASTGTTNTEAFF.

The CDR3, as DNA: TGTGCCAGCAGCTTAGCAGGGAGGGCGGGATGCCGCGAGCAGTTCTTC. This gives the protein CASSLAGRAGCREQFF. This chain links TRBV7-2 with TRBJ2-1, with 7 bases matching TRBD2. V gave up 0 bases and J gave up 10 bases; unmatched junction bases: 12. The germline V gene encodes CDR1 SGHTA and CDR2 FQGNSA. This CDR3 region has 16 residues.

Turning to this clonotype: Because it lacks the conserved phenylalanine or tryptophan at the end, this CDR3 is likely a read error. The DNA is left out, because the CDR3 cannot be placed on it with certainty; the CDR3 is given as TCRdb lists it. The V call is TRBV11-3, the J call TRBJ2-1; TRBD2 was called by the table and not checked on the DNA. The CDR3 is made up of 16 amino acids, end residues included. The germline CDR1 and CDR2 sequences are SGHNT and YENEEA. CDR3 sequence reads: CASSPARRSSNNEQSL.

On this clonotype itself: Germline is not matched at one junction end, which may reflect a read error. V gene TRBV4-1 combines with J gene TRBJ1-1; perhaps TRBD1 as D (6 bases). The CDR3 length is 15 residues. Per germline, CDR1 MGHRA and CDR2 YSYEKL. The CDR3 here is CASSQVMGDNTEAIF. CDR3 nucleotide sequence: TGCGCCAGCAGCCAAGTCATGGGGGACAACACTGAAGCTATCTTT.

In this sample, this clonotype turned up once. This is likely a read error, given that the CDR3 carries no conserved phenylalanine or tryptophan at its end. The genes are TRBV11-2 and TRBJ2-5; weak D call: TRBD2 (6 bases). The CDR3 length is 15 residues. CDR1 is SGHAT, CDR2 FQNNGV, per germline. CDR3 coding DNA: TGTGCCAACAGCTTAGGAGGGTCGGTTCAAGAGACCCAGTACTTA. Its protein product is CANSLGGSVQETQYL.

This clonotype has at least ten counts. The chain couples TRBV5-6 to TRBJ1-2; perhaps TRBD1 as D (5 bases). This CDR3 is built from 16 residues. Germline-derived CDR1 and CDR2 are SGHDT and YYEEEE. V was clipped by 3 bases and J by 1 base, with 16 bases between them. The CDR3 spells CASSSTNRGDNYGYTF. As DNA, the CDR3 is TGTGCCAGCAGCTCAACTAACCGGGGGGATAACTATGGCTACACCTTC.